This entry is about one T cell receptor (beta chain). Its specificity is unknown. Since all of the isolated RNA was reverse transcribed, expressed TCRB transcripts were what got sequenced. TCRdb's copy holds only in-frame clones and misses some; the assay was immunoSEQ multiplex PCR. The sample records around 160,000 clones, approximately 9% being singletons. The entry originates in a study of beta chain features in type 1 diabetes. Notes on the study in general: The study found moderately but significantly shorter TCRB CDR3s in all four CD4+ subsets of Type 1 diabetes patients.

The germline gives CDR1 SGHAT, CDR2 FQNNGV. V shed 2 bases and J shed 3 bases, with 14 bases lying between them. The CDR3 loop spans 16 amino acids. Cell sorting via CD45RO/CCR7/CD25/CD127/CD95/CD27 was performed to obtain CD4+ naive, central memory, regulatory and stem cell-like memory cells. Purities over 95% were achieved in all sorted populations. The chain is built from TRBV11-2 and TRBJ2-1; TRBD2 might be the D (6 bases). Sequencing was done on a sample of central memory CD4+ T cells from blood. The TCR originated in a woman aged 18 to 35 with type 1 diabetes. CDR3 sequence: CASSLLRLAHYNEQFF. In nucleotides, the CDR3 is TGTGCCAGCAGCTTACTCCGCCTAGCGCACTACAATGAGCAGTTCTTC.